This TCR beta chain was obtained from a study of blood T cell repertoires in COVID-19. The CDR3 totals 14 residues. Per germline, CDR1 LNHDA and CDR2 SQIVND (reference sequence). Between the trimmed V and J ends, which lost 4 bases and 5 bases, there was a span of 14 bases. The protocol was immunoSEQ multiplex PCR, while the TCRdb copy is restricted to in-frame clones and leaves out a portion. The sample gives about 250,000 clones, around 90% of which show up once; less than 3% is in the top ten. The TCR comes from a woman in her forties or fifties who had recovered from COVID-19. The chain couples TRBV19 to TRBJ2-5, with D maybe TRBD2 (5 bases). The material sequenced was PBMCs or T cells enriched from blood (not recorded which). The CDR3 spells CASSSGLASETQYF. As DNA, the CDR3 is TGTGCCAGTAGTAGCGGCCTAGCATCGGAGACCCAGTACTTC.